This entry concerns a single T cell receptor (beta chain). This specimen comes from a study of cytomegalovirus exposure and HLA in healthy donors. The PCR contained 60 Vbeta and 13 Jbeta primers. Produced via immunoSEQ multiplex PCR; TCRdb's table is partial and in-frame only. This table holds 130,000 or so clones, 75% to 85% found once. CDR1 and CDR2 (germline): SGHDT, YYEEEE. The CDR3 covers 12 residues. V was cut by 2 bases and J by 3 bases, with 5 bases left in between. This receptor was obtained from a woman aged 50 to 65 in good health and CMV-seropositive. The chain employs TRBV5-6 and TRBJ1-1; no clear D gene. The sequenced material came from PBMCs. CDR3 protein: CASSLTDTEAFF. The DNA of the CDR3 is TGTGCCAGCAGCTTAACGGACACTGAAGCTTTCTTT.